Each of the 16 T cell receptor beta chains below was sequenced from the same sample in a study of radiotherapy plus CTLA-4 blockade in lung cancer. Only in-frame clones appear in the TCRdb table, and some are missing; sequencing was by immunoSEQ multiplex PCR. Among roughly 85,000 clones listed, approximately 86% were seen once. The sample in question was peripheral blood, obtained from a patient treated with radiotherapy plus ipilimumab. All receptors come from a human donor with non-small cell lung cancer that progressed on radiotherapy plus ipilimumab.

J is TRBJ1-1 and V is TRBV21-1. TRBV21-1 is a documented pseudogene. The CDR3 sequence is 11 residues long. The CDR3 spells CARRGEGKAFF. As DNA, the CDR3 is TGTGCCAGAAGGGGGGAGGGCAAAGCTTTCTTT.

The genes are TRBV5-1 and TRBJ1-5; no clear D. Germline assignment: CDR1 SGHRS and CDR2 YFSETQ. The CDR3 consists of 14 residues. V was pared by 0 bases and J by 7 bases, with 11 bases between. The CDR3 spells CASSLGAAGQPQHF. Written as DNA, the CDR3 is TGCGCCAGCAGCTTGGGGGCCGCTGGCCAGCCCCAGCATTTT.

The rearrangement joins TRBV6-1 to TRBJ2-1, with D unclear. The CDR3 runs to 16 residues. Trimming cost V 2 bases and J 4 bases, with 15 bases left between them. CDR1 is MNHNS and CDR2 is SASEGT in the germline V gene. CDR3 sequence reads: CASSESAGPPYNEQFF. The CDR3 DNA is TGTGCCAGCAGTGAATCCGCCGGACCCCCATACAATGAGCAGTTCTTC.

This clone was counted a single time. V is TRBV6-5 and J is TRBJ1-2, with D possibly TRBD1 on 5 matching bases. The V end lost 6 bases, the J end lost 1 base, and 12 bases lay between the germline ends. Germline CDR1 MNHEY, CDR2 SVGAGI. The CDR3 is 14 residues long. The CDR3 DNA sequence: TGTGCCAGCAGCCGGGGGTTCGGTAACTATGGCTACACCTTC. Its translation: CASSRGFGNYGYTF.

This clone was seen only a few times. The CDR3 DNA sequence: TGTGCCTGGAGTGGGGTAGGGAGCACAGATACGCAGTATTTT. Translating gives CAWSGVGSTDTQYF. The rearrangement joins TRBV30 to TRBJ2-3; D ambiguous. Between the trimmed V and J ends, which lost 1 base and 0 bases, there was a span of 8 bases. In germline, CDR1 is GTSNPN, CDR2 SVGIG (reference sequence). This CDR3 comprises 14 residues.

This sequence joins TRBV18 and TRBJ1-5; D remains unclear. The germline V gene encodes CDR1 KGHSH and CDR2 LQKENI. Trimming took off 3 bases at V and 4 bases at J, with 7 bases between the two ends. The CDR3 contains 13 residues. CDR3 DNA: TGTGCCAGCTCACCTCAGAAAAATCAGCCCCAGCATTTT. Protein: CASSPQKNQPQHF.

The chain has TRBV29-1 and TRBJ2-5, with D maybe TRBD1 (5 bases). The V gene lost 1 base and the J gene lost 2 bases, with 8 bases spanning the gap. The CDR3 consists of 13 residues. CDR1 and CDR2 (germline): SQVTM, ANQGSEA. The CDR3 DNA is TGCAGCGTTGAAGGACCAGGGCAAGAGACCCAGTACTTC. It encodes CSVEGPGQETQYF.

This clone appeared a single time. CDR3 nucleotides: TGCGCCAGCAGCCAAGTGCTAGCGGGAGGGCCTGAAGAGACCCAGTACTTC. It codes for CASSQVLAGGPEETQYF. The genes are TRBV4-3 and TRBJ2-5, with 12 bases matching TRBD2. V lost 1 base, J lost 3 bases, and 6 bases stayed unmatched. There are 17 residues in the CDR3. The germline gives CDR1 LGHNA, CDR2 YSLEER.

The V and J genes are TRBV5-4 and TRBJ2-1; tentative D call: TRBD2 (7 bases). Germline V gene sequence: CDR1 SGHNT, CDR2 YYREEE (reference sequence). This CDR3 has 14 residues. Trimming took 6 bases from V and 3 from J, leaving 13 bases between them. The DNA of the CDR3 is TGTGCCAGCACCCCGGGGGGCCACTACAATGAGCAGTTCTTC. Protein product: CASTPGGHYNEQFF.

V is TRBV5-4 and J is TRBJ1-1; D is uncertain. From germline, CDR1 is SGHNT and CDR2 YYREEE (reference sequence). Trimming left V 1 base short and J 10 bases short, with 11 bases between. This CDR3 is 12 amino acids long. CDR3 sequence (DNA): TGTGCCAGCAGCTTGTTAGGCGATGGAGCTTTCTTT. As protein: CASSLLGDGAFF.

V and J are TRBV6-4 and TRBJ2-1; 8 bases fit TRBD2. The CDR3 covers 13 residues. Germline CDR1 and CDR2: MRHNA and SNTAGT. V shed 2 bases and J 10 bases; nucleotides not matched to a gene: 4. The CDR3 is CASSDPSGREQFF. CDR3 sequence (DNA): TGTGCCAGCAGTGACCCGAGCGGGAGAGAGCAGTTCTTC.

The V and J genes are TRBV5-1 and TRBJ2-2; the match to TRBD1 covers 10 bases. Germline V gives CDR1 SGHRS, CDR2 YFSETQ. V was pared by 4 bases and J by 5 bases, with 5 bases of the junction left unmatched. CDR3 length: 15 residues. The DNA of the CDR3 is TGCGCCAGCAGCAGGACAGGGGGAGGGACCGGGGAGCTGTTTTTT. It codes for CASSRTGGGTGELFF.

This rearrangement joins TRBV5-1 to TRBJ2-3; the D gene is possibly TRBD1 (6 bases). The V gene lost 4 bases and the J gene lost 1 base, with 13 bases spanning the gap. The germline CDR1 and CDR2 sequences are SGHRS and YFSETQ. This CDR3 comprises 15 residues. This CDR3 is CASSPGQLRTDTQYF. CDR3 coding DNA: TGCGCCAGCAGCCCTGGACAGCTACGCACAGATACGCAGTATTTT.

This clone was picked up one time. This sequence joins TRBV28 and TRBJ1-5; 8 bases match TRBD1. J lost 8 bases, V lost 2 bases, and 11 bases had no gene match. The CDR3 covers 16 residues. Germline V lookup: CDR1 MDHEN, CDR2 SYDVKM. The CDR3 DNA follows: TGTGCCAGCAGTTTAGACCAGGGACAGGTCTTTAAGCCCCAGCATTTT. This sequence encodes CASSLDQGQVFKPQHF.

This chain joins TRBV7-2 and TRBJ2-2, with TRBD2 identical over 11 bases. The CDR3 totals 16 residues. Germline CDR1 and CDR2: SGHTA and FQGNSA. J lost 3 bases, V lost 5 bases, and 5 bases had no gene match. CDR3 bases: TGTGCCAGCAGCCCTACTAGCGGGGGCTACACCGGGGAGCTGTTTTTT. Amino acids: CASSPTSGGYTGELFF.

The chain has TRBV6-5 and TRBJ1-4; TRBD1 might be the D (6 bases). There are 16 residues in the CDR3. With 4 bases removed from V and 3 bases from J, the gap between germline ends came to 15 bases. The germline gives CDR1 MNHEY, CDR2 SVGAGI. The CDR3 loop is CASSSGGTAPNEKLFF. CDR3 coding DNA: TGTGCCAGCAGTTCGGGGGGCACGGCACCTAATGAAAAACTGTTTTTT.